This T cell receptor beta chain is from a study of T cells in Graves' hyperthyroidism and ophthalmopathy. This clonotype was seen many times. Its antigen is undetermined. Amplification of TCR beta CDR3 regions was performed using RNA transcripts as template. HTBI primers were employed in a first-round RT-PCR of the TCR CDR3. Via MiXCR, TCRdb re-called the multiplex PCR reads, giving one row per CDR3 protein. Here the sample spans fewer than 450,000 distinct CDR3 sequences, less than 20% being singletons. Germline CDR1 reads SGHNT; CDR2 reads YENEEA. V lost 0 bases and J 6 bases, leaving 8 bases between the germline ends. This CDR3 has 13 residues. Whole-study findings and limits: Model-based prediction identified ophthalmopathy a median around 6.5 months prior to its onset.

Exclusion of patients followed from uncontrolled infection, other autoimmune disease, pregnancy or lactation. V is TRBV11-3 and J is TRBJ1-1; D is ambiguous. This sequence originates from a man between 18 and 29 years old with Graves' ophthalmopathy. The material sequenced was blood. The CDR3 region has the DNA TGTGCCAGCAGCTTAGATAGGAAAGCTGAAGCTTTCTTT. Residues: CASSLDRKAEAFF. Full variable domain (rest looked up from reference TRBV11-3 and TRBJ1-1): EAGVVQSPRYKIIEKKQPVAFWCNPISGHNTLYWYLQNLGQGPELLIRYENEEAVDDSQLPKDRFSAERLKGVDSTLKIQPAELGDSAVYLCASSLDRKAEAFFGQGTRLTVV.